In its sample, the clone carrying this T cell receptor (beta chain) was seen a few times. Method: immunoSEQ multiplex PCR; TCRdb's copy keeps in-frame clones and lacks some. The sample contains about 350,000 clones, around 89% of which appear only once. This specimen comes from a study of Ad26.COV2.S vaccination and SARS-CoV-2 variants. Trimming took off 1 base at V and 3 bases at J, with 6 bases between the two ends. The CDR3 spans 14 residues. CDR1 and CDR2 from the germline V gene are SGHTA and FQGTGA. Treatment reported: around 19 received Ad26.COV2.S at low or high dose, single or two shots; five or six received placebo; per-sample allocation not given. Sample collection was performed on day 63 after the first vaccine or placebo injection. The shot given was an Ad26 vector that makes Wuhan-strain SARS-CoV-2 spike.

The chain employs TRBV7-3 and TRBJ2-2; D not resolved. This receptor was identified in a person between 18 and 60 years old who received the Ad26.COV2.S COVID-19 vaccine or a placebo. The sample in question was peripheral blood, obtained in a trial of Ad26.COV2.S vaccine versus placebo. The CDR3 DNA is TGTGCCAGCAGCTTAAATCAGGACACCGGGGAGCTGTTTTTT. Amino acid sequence: CASSLNQDTGELFF.